The 18 T cell receptor beta chains in this list originate from one sample, sequenced in a study of T-cell memory formation after mild COVID-19. TCRdb re-called the 5' RACE reads through MiXCR, storing one row per CDR3 protein. The data contain around 530,000 distinct CDR3 sequences, less than 25% of them singletons. Sequences were obtained from PBMCs or a T cell subset sorted from them (not recorded which). The receptors derive from an adult woman who had mild COVID-19 (a few samples of this study predate the infection). Cell type and time point are not known.

This clonotype turned up a few times. This chain connects TRBV18 to TRBJ2-7; 9 positions match TRBD1. After removal of 4 bases from V and 3 bases from J, the junction contained 4 bases not matched to a gene. CDR1 is KGHSH, CDR2 LQKENI, per germline. The CDR3 sequence is 14 residues long. CDR3 DNA: TGTGCCAGCTCACAAGGACAGGGGAACTACGAGCAGTACTTC. This encodes CASSQGQGNYEQYF.

This chain links TRBV11-2 with TRBJ2-7; D may be TRBD2 (6 bases). V lost 0 bases, J lost 2 bases, and 14 bases lay in between. CDR3 length: 16 residues. The V gene's germline CDR1 is SGHAT and CDR2 FQNNGV. The CDR3, as DNA: TGTGCCAGCAGCTTAGATGGGGAGGTAATCCCCTACGAGCAGTACTTC. Its translation is CASSLDGEVIPYEQYF.

This clonotype showed up just a few times. The rearrangement links TRBV27 to TRBJ2-1; D unclear. The CDR3 has 11 amino acids. The germline V gene encodes CDR1 MNHEY and CDR2 SMNVEV (reference sequence). V dropped 7 bases and J dropped 4 bases, with 5 bases sitting between them. The CDR3 DNA reads TGTGCCAGCACTATATACAATGAGCAGTTCTTC. Encoded protein: CASTIYNEQFF.

This clonotype was seen a few times. V usage is TRBV7-2 and J usage is TRBJ2-3; D unclear. The CDR3 consists of 16 residues. V was pared by 1 base and J by 0 bases, with 11 bases between. The germline V gene has CDR1 SGHTA and CDR2 FQGNSA. The CDR3 region is CASSLVSWGSTDTQYF. Written as DNA, the CDR3 is TGTGCCAGCAGCTTAGTATCTTGGGGTAGCACAGATACGCAGTATTTT.

This clonotype appeared a few times. This chain uses TRBV9 with TRBJ2-7, with D hard to call. The CDR3 is made up of 13 amino acids. The V end was cut by 3 bases, the J end by 5 bases, with 12 bases between. Germline V lookup: CDR1 SGDLS, CDR2 YYNGEE. The CDR3 sequence is CASSEWVGNEQYF. CDR3 coding DNA: TGTGCCAGCAGCGAGTGGGTAGGGAACGAGCAGTACTTC.

This clonotype was counted a few times. The CDR3 protein is CASSPSSDGASQYF. The CDR3, as DNA: TGTGCCAGCAGCCCCAGCTCTGATGGGGCGTCGCAGTACTTC. This sequence joins TRBV7-8 and TRBJ2-7; weak D call: TRBD1 (5 bases). V lost 5 bases, J lost 9 bases, and 20 bases lay in between. CDR3 length: 14 residues. Germline loops: CDR1 SGHVS, CDR2 FQNEAQ.

This clonotype was observed many times. The chain uses TRBV12-5 and TRBJ1-1; D is uncertain. Trimming took 7 bases from V and 1 from J, leaving 10 bases between them. The CDR3 has 13 residues. CDR1 LGHNT and CDR2 FRNRAP come from the germline V gene. The CDR3 reads CASALGWNTEAFF. CDR3 nucleotides: TGTGCTAGTGCCCTGGGGTGGAACACTGAAGCTTTCTTT.

This rearrangement joins TRBV6-5 to TRBJ2-1; D possibly corresponds to TRBD2 (6 bases). The germline gives CDR1 MNHEY, CDR2 SVGAGI. The ends were cut back, 0 bases at V and 10 bases at J, with 16 bases in the middle. CDR3 size: 15 residues. This CDR3 is CASSYSTLAIAEQFF. CDR3 nucleotides: TGTGCCAGCAGTTACTCGACACTAGCCATAGCCGAGCAGTTCTTC.

This clonotype was detected only a few times. The rearrangement uses TRBV29-1 and TRBJ1-1, with unresolved D. Germline V lookup: CDR1 SQVTM, CDR2 ANQGSEA. The CDR3 length is 11 residues. V lost 4 bases and J 1 base, leaving 4 bases between the germline ends. CDR3 sequence: CSVAENTEAFF. DNA for the CDR3: TGCAGCGTTGCGGAGAACACTGAAGCTTTCTTT.

This clonotype was detected only a few times. The CDR3 region is CASAKVYEQYF. Written as DNA, the CDR3 is TGTGCCAGCGCGAAGGTCTACGAGCAGTACTTC. This chain links TRBV16 with TRBJ2-7, with D hard to call. With 8 bases removed from V and 3 bases from J, the gap between germline ends came to 8 bases. Germline V gene data show CDR1 as KGHSY and CDR2 as FQNENV. The CDR3 consists of 11 residues.

There are a few counts of this clonotype. This rearrangement joins TRBV11-3 to TRBJ2-1, with TRBD2 matching over 10 bases. Germline CDR1 SGHNT, CDR2 YENEEA. Trimming at V came to 1 base and at J to 7 bases, leaving 7 bases not matched to a gene. The CDR3 is made up of 16 amino acids. The CDR3 reads CASSLGLAGAGNEQFF. The CDR3 DNA sequence: TGTGCCAGCAGCTTAGGTCTAGCGGGAGCTGGGAATGAGCAGTTCTTC.

The genes are TRBV7-2 and TRBJ2-7; D uncertain. V gave up 1 base and J gave up 5 bases, with 12 bases separating them. Germline CDR1 and CDR2: SGHTA and FQGNSA. The CDR3 runs to 14 residues. The CDR3 coding sequence is TGTGCCAGCAGCTTAGTAGGCCCCGTCCACGAGCAGTACTTC. Protein product: CASSLVGPVHEQYF.

This rearrangement joins TRBV30 to TRBJ2-2, with TRBD2 matching 8 bases. CDR1 GTSNPN and CDR2 SVGIG come from the germline V gene (reference sequence). J gave up 6 bases and V 2 bases, and 8 bases lay outside the gene matches. This CDR3 region has 15 residues. CDR3 bases: TGTGCCTGGAGTTATGGGGCGGGGGGCCCCGGGGAGCTGTTTTTT. Amino acid sequence: CAWSYGAGGPGELFF. Full variable domain (remainder filled in from reference TRBV30 and TRBJ2-2): SQTIHQWPATLVQPVGSPLSLECTVEGTSNPNLYWYRQAAGRGLQLLFYSVGIGQISSEVPQNLSASRPQDRQFILSSKKLLLSDSGFYLCAWSYGAGGPGELFFGEGSRLTVL.

There are a few counts of this clonotype. The chain uses TRBV24-1 and TRBJ2-3; D is tentatively TRBD1 or TRBD2 (5 bases each). CDR1 is KGHDR, CDR2 SFDVKD, per germline. V shed 0 bases and J shed 1 base, with 7 bases lying between them. The CDR3 is 15 residues long. The CDR3 coding sequence is TGTGCCACCAGTGATTTGATGGGGGGCACAGATACGCAGTATTTT. Translating gives CATSDLMGGTDTQYF.

The V gene is TRBV5-6, the J gene TRBJ1-5; D gene ambiguous. Germline V CDR1 and CDR2: SGHDT, YYEEEE. This CDR3 spans 12 amino acids. V dropped 1 base and J dropped 7 bases, with 6 bases sitting between them. This CDR3 reads CASSLTGQPQHF. CDR3 nucleotides: TGTGCCAGCAGCTTGACCGGGCAGCCCCAGCATTTT.

The chain employs TRBV19 and TRBJ1-1, with D unresolved. This CDR3 contains 15 residues. Germline V gives CDR1 LNHDA, CDR2 SQIVND (reference sequence). Trimming removed 7 bases at V and 7 bases at J, with 22 bases between. The CDR3 nucleotides are TGTGCCAGTAACGGTCGGGAGTCCAGATTTAATGAAGCTTTCTTT. Protein product: CASNGRESRFNEAFF.

The chain is built from TRBV9 and TRBJ2-1; D is unclear. Germline values: CDR1 SGDLS, CDR2 YYNGEE. Trimming stripped 1 base from V and 0 bases from J, with 5 bases between. This CDR3 is built from 14 residues. As DNA, the CDR3 is TGTGCCAGCAGCGTATCCAGCTCCTACAATGAGCAGTTCTTC. Its protein is CASSVSSSYNEQFF.

The chain carries TRBV12-3 or TRBV12-4 and TRBJ1-2; D not certain. This CDR3 region has 12 residues. The V end was cut by 8 bases, the J end by 2 bases, with 9 bases between. CDR3 sequence: CASSCGNYGYTF. CDR3 bases: TGTGCCAGCTCCTGTGGGAACTATGGCTACACCTTC.